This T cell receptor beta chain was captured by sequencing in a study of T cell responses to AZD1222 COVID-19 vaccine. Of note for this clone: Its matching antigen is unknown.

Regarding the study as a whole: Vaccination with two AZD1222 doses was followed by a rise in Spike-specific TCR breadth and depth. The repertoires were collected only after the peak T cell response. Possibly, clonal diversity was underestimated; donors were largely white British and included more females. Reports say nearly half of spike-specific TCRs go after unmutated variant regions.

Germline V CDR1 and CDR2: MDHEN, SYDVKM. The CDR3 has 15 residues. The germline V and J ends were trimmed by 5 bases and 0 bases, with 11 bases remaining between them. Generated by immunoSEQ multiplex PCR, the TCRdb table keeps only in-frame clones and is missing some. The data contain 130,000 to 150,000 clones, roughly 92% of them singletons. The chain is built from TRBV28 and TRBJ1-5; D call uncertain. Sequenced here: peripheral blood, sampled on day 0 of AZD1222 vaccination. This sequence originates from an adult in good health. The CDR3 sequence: CASSPGGYSNQPQHF. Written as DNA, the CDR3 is TGTGCCAGCAGTCCCGGTGGGTATAGCAATCAGCCCCAGCATTTT.